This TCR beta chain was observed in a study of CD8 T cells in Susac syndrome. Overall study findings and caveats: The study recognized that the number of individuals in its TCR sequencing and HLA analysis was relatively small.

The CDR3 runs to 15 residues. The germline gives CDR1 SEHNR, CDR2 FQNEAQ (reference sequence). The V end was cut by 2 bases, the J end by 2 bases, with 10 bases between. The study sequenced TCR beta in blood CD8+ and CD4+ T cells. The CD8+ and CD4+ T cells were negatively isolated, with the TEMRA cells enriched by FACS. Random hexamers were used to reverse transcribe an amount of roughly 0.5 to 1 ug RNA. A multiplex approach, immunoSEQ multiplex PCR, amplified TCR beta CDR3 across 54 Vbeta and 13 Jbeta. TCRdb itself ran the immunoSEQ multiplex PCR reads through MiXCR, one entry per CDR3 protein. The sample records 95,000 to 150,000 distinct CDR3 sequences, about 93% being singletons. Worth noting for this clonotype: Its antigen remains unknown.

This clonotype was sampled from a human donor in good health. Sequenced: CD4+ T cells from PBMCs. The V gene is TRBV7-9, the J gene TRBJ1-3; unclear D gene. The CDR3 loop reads CASSLMGLPGNTIYF. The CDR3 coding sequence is TGTGCCAGCAGCTTAATGGGTCTTCCTGGAAACACCATATATTTT.